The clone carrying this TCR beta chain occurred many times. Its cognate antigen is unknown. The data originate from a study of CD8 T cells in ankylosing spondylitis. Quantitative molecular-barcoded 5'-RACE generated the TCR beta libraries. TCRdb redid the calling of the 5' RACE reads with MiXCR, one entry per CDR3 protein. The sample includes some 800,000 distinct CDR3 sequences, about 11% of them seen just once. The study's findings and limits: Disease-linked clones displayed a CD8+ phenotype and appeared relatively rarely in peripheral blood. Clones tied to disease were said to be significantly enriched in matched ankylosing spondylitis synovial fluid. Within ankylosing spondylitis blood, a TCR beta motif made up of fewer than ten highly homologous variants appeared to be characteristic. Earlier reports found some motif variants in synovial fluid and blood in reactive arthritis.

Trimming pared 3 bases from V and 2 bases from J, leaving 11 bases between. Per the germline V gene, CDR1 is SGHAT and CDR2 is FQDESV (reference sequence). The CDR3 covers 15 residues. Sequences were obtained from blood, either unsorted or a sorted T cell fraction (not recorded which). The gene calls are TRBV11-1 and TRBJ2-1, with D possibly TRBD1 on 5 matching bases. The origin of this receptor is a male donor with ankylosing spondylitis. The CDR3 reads CASSFRQKPYNEQFF. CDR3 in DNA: TGTGCCAGCAGCTTCCGACAGAAGCCCTACAATGAGCAGTTCTTC.